This T cell receptor (beta chain) was identified during a study of identical twins. The CDR3 runs 13 residues. Germline V gene data show CDR1 as MNHEY and CDR2 as SMNVEV (reference sequence). V shed 5 bases and J shed 4 bases, with 11 bases lying between them. TCRdb ran MiXCR on the 5' RACE reads and lists one entry per CDR3 protein. The table lists some 250,000 distinct CDR3 sequences, 6.5% of them singletons. Only a few counts were recorded for this clonotype. Its antigen is currently unknown. General observations from the study: Twin-shared out-of-frame alpha sequences were enriched for low generation probability.

Separately, the same data were catalogued under a study of T cells expressing NK-cell markers.

The receptor's source is a woman under 30 in good health. The specimen was CD8+ T cells sorted from blood. V and J are TRBV27 and TRBJ2-5, with D maybe TRBD2 (5 bases). CDR3 in DNA: TGTGCCAGCAGTGGAACTAGAGGAGAGACCCAGTACTTC. Residues: CASSGTRGETQYF.